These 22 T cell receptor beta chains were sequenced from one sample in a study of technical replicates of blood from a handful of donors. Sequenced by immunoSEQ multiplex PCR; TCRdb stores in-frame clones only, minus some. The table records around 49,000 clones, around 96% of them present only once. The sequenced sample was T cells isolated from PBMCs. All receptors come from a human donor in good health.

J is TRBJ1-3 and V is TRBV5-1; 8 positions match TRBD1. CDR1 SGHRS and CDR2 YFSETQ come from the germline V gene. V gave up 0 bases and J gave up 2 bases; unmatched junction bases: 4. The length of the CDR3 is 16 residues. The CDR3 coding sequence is TGCGCCAGCAGCTTGGGGCCGACAGGGGCTGGAAACACCATATATTTT. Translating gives CASSLGPTGAGNTIYF.

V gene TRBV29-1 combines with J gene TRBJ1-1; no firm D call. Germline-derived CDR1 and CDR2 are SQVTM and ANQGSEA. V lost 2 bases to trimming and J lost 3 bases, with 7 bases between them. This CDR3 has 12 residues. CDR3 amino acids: CSVEREDTEAFF. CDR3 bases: TGCAGCGTTGAACGGGAGGACACTGAAGCTTTCTTT.

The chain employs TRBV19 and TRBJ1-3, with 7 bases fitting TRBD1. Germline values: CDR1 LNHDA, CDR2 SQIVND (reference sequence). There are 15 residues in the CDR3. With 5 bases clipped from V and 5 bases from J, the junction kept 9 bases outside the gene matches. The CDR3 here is CASSSTGTVRNTIYF. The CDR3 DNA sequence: TGTGCCAGTAGTTCCACCGGGACAGTAAGAAACACCATATATTTT.

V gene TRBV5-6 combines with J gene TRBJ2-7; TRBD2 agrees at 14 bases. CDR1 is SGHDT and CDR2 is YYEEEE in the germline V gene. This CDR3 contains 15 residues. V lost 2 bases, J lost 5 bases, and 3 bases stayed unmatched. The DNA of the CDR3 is TGTGCCAGCAGCTTACCGGGACTAGCGGGAGACGAGCAGTACTTC. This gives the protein CASSLPGLAGDEQYF.

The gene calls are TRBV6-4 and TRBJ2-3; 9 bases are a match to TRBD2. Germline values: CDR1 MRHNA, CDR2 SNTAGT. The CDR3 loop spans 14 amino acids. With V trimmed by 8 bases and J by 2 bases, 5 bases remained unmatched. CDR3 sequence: CASGSGSVTDTQYF. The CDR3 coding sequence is TGTGCCAGCGGTAGCGGGAGTGTCACAGATACGCAGTATTTT.

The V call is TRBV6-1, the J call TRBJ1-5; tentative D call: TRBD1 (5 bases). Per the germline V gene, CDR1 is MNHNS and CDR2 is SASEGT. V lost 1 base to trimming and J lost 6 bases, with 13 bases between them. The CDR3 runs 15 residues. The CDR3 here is CASSEDRADSQPQHF. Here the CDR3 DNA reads TGTGCCAGCAGTGAAGACCGGGCAGACAGTCAGCCCCAGCATTTT.

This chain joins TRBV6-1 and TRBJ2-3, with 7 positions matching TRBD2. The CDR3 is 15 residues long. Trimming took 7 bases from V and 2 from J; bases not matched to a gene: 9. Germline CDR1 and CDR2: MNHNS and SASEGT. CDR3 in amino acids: CASIRDYTLTDTQYF. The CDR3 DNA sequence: TGTGCCAGCATACGGGACTATACCCTCACAGATACGCAGTATTTT.

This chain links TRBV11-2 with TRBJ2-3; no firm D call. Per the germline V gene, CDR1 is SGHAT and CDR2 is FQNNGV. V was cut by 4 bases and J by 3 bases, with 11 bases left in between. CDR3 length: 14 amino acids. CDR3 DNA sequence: TGTGCCAGCAGCTACCTTCTTAGTACAGATACGCAGTATTTT. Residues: CASSYLLSTDTQYF. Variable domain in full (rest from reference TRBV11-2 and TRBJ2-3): EAGVAQSPRYKIIEKRQSVAFWCNPISGHATLYWYQQILGQGPKLLIQFQNNGVVDDSQLPKDRFSAERLKGVDSTLKIQPAKLEDSAVYLCASSYLLSTDTQYFGPGTRLTVL.

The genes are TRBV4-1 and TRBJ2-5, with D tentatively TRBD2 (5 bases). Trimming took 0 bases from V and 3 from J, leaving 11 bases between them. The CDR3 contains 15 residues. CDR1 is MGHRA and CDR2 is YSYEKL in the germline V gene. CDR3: CASSQDLEGEETQYF. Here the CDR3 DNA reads TGCGCCAGCAGCCAAGATCTCGAGGGAGAAGAGACCCAGTACTTC.

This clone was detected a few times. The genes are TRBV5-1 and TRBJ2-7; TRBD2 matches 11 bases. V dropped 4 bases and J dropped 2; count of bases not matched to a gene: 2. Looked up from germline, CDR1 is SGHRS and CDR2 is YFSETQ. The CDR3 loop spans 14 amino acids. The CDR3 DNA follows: TGCGCCAGCAGCGTGACTAGCGGGACCTACGAGCAGTACTTC. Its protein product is CASSVTSGTYEQYF.

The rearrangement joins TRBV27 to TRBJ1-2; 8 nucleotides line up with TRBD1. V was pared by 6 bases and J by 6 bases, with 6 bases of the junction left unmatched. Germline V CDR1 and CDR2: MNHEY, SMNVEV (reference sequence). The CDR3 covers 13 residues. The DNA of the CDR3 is TGTGCCAGCAGCGGACAGGGTATAAATGGCTACACCTTC. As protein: CASSGQGINGYTF.

CDR3 loop: CASSRLQENRGNTEAFF. In DNA form, the CDR3 reads TGTGCCAGCAGCAGGTTACAGGAAAACCGAGGGAACACTGAAGCTTTCTTT. This sequence joins TRBV11-2 and TRBJ1-1; D possibly corresponds to TRBD1 (5 bases). Germline values: CDR1 SGHAT, CDR2 FQNNGV. With 5 bases removed from V and 1 base from J, the gap between germline ends came to 20 bases. The CDR3 covers 17 residues.

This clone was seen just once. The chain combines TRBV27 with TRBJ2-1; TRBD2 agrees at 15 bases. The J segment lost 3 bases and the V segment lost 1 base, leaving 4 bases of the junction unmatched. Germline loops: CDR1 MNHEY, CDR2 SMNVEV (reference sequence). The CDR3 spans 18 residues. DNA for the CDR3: TGTGCCAGCAGTTTATACGGGACTAGCGGGAGGATCTACAATGAGCAGTTCTTC. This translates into CASSLYGTSGRIYNEQFF.

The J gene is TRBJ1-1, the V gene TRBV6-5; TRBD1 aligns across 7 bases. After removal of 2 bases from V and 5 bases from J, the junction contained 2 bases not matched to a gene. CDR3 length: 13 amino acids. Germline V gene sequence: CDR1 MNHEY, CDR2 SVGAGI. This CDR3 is CASSYGQVTEAFF. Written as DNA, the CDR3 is TGTGCCAGCAGTTACGGACAGGTGACTGAAGCTTTCTTT.

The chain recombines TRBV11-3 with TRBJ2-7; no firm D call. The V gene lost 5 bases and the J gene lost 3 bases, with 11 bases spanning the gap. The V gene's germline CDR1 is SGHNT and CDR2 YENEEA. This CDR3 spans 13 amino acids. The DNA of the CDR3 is TGTGCCAGCAGCCGGCCGGGTTTCTACGAGCAGTACTTC. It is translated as CASSRPGFYEQYF.

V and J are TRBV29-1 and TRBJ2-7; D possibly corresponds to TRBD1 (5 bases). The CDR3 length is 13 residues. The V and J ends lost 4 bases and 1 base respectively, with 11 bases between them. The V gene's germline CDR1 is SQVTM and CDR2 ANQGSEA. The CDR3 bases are TGCAGCGTTGGGCAGGGTGGGTCCTACGAGCAGTACTTC. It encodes CSVGQGGSYEQYF.

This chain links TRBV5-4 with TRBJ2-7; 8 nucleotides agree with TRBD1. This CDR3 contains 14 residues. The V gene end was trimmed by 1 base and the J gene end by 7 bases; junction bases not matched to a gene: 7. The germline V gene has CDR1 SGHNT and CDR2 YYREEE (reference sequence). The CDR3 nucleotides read TGTGCCAGCAGCTTGCAGCAGGGGGCGGAAGAGCAGTACTTC. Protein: CASSLQQGAEEQYF.

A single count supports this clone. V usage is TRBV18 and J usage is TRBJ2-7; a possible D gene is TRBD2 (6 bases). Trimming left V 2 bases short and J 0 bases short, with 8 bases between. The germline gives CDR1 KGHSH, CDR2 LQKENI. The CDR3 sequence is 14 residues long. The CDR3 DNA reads TGTGCCAGCTCACCAGCTAGCGCCTCCTACGAGCAGTACTTC. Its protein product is CASSPASASYEQYF.

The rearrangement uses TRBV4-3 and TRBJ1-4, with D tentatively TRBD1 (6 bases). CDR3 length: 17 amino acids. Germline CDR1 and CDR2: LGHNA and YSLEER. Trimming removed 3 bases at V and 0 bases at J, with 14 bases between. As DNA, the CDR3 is TGCGCCAGCAGCCAGGCTAGGACAGAGGCAACTAATGAAAAACTGTTTTTT. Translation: CASSQARTEATNEKLFF.

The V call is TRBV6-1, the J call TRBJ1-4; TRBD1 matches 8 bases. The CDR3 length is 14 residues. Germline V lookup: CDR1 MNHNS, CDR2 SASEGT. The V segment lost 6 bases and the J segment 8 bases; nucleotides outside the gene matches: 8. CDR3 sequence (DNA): TGTGCCAGCAGGATGACAGGGGCAAACGAAAAACTGTTTTTT. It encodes CASRMTGANEKLFF.

DNA for the CDR3: TGTGCCAGCAGTCGTGCCTCCGGGACAGGGCTTGTTGAAGAGCAGTACTTC. It codes for CASSRASGTGLVEEQYF. V and J are TRBV5-8 and TRBJ2-7; TRBD1 matches 9 bases. With V trimmed by 5 bases and J by 7 bases, 19 bases remained unmatched. This CDR3 is built from 17 residues. The V gene's germline CDR1 is SGHTS and CDR2 YDEGEE.

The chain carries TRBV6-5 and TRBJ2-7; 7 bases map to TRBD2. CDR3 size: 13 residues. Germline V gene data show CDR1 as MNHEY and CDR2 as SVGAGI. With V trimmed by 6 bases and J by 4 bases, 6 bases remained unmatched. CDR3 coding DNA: TGTGCCAGCAGAGGCGGGGAGGGGTACGAGCAGTACTTC. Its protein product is CASRGGEGYEQYF.